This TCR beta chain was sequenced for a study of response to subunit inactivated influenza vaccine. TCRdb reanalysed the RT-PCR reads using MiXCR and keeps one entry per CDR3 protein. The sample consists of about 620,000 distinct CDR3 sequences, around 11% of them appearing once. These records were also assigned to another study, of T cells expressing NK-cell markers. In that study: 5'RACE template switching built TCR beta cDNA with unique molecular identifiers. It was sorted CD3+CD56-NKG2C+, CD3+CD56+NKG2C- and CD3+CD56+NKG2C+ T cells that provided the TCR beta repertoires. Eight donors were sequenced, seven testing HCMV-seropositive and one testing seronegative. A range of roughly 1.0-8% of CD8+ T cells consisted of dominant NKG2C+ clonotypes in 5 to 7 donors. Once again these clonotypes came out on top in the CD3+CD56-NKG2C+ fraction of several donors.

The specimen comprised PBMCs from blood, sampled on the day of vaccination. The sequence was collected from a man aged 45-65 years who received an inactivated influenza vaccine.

CDR3 loop: CASSQGIGGPPLDTQYF. DNA of the CDR3: TGTGCCAGCAGCCAAGGCATTGGCGGCCCCCCGCTAGATACGCAGTATTTT. The chain carries TRBV3-1 and TRBJ2-3; D is uncertain. Trimming removed 1 base from V and 5 bases from J, with 19 bases in between. The CDR3 contains 17 residues. Germline lookup yields CDR1 LGHDT and CDR2 YNNKEL (reference sequence).